This T cell receptor (beta chain) was profiled in a study of early T cells in non-severe SARS-CoV-2 infection. On the study more broadly: Bulk RNA from unsorted whole blood was sequenced; chains were unpaired.

Using its own MiXCR run on the 5' RACE reads, TCRdb lists one record per CDR3 protein. The table records about 44,000 distinct CDR3 sequences, 20% to 25% of them present only once. The input for sequencing was whole blood, taken at baseline. This TCR derives from an adult who was a healthcare worker with PCR-confirmed SARS-CoV-2 infection or an uninfected control (not recorded which).

The CDR3 bases are TGTGCCAGCAGCACAGGCGAGTCACCCCTCCACTTT. As protein: CASSTGESPLHF. This chain joins TRBV7-9 and TRBJ1-6, with a possible D match to TRBD1 (5 bases). The CDR3 runs to 12 residues. Deletions cut 5 bases from V and 10 bases from J, with 9 bases between. Looked up from germline, CDR1 is SEHNR and CDR2 is FQNEAQ (reference sequence).